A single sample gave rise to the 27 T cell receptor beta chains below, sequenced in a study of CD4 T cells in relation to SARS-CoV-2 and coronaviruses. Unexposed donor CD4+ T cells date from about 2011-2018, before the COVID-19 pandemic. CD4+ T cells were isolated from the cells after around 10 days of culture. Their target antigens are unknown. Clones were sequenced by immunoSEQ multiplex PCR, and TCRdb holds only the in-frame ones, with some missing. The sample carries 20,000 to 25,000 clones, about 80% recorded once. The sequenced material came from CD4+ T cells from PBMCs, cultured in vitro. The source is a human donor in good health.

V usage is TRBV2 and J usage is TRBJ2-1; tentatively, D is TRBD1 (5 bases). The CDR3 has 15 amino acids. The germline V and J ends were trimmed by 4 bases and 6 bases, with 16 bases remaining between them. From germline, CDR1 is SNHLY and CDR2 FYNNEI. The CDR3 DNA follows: TGTGCCAGCAGTGCCCCGATCAGACAGATCAATGAGCAGTTCTTC. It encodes CASSAPIRQINEQFF.

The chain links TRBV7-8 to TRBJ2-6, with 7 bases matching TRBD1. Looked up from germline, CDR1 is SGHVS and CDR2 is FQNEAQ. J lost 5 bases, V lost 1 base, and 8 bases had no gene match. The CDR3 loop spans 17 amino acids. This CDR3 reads CASSLGQTGPWANVLTF. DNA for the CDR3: TGTGCCAGCAGCTTAGGCCAGACAGGGCCCTGGGCCAACGTCCTGACTTTC.

The CDR3 reads CASSPSARNTGELFF. CDR3 nucleotide sequence: TGTGCCAGCAGCCCGTCCGCGAGGAACACCGGGGAGCTGTTTTTT. This rearrangement joins TRBV7-3 to TRBJ2-2; D gene unclear. Germline loops: CDR1 SGHTA, CDR2 FQGTGA. The V gene lost 5 bases and the J gene lost 1 base, with 11 bases spanning the gap. CDR3 length equals 15 residues.

The CDR3 reads CASSEGGGGAVVEQFF. CDR3 coding DNA: TGTGCCAGCAGTGAAGGGGGAGGGGGGGCGGTTGTTGAGCAGTTCTTC. The V gene is TRBV25-1, the J gene TRBJ2-1; TRBD2 is a possible D gene (7 bases). The CDR3 is 16 residues long. V was trimmed by 2 bases and J by 9 bases, leaving 20 bases between them. Germline assignment: CDR1 MGHDK and CDR2 SYGVNS.

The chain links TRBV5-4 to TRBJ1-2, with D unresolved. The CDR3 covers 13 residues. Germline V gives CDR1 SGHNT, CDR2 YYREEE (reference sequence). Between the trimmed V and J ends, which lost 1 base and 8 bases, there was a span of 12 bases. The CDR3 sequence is CASSLKGSSGYTF. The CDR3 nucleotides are TGTGCCAGCAGCTTGAAAGGCTCGAGCGGCTACACCTTC.

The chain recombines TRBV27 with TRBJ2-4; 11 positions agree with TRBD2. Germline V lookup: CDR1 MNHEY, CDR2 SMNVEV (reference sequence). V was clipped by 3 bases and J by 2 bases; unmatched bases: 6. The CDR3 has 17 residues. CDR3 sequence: CASSFIAGGPSKNIQYF. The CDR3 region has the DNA TGTGCCAGCAGTTTTATAGCGGGAGGGCCTTCCAAAAACATTCAGTACTTC.

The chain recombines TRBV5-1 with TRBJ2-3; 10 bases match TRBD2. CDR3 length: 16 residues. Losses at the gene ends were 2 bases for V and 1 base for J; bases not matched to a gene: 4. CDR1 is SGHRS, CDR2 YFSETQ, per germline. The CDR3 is CASSLLLAGGTDTQYF. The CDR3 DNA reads TGCGCCAGCAGCTTACTTCTAGCGGGGGGCACAGATACGCAGTATTTT.

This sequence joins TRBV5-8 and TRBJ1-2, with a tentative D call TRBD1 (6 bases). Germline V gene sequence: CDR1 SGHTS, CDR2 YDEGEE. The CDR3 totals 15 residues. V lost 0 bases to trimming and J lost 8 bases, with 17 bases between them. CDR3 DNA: TGTGCCAGCAGCTTGGGTGTTCGGGGGGCTGGAGGCTACACCTTC. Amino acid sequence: CASSLGVRGAGGYTF.

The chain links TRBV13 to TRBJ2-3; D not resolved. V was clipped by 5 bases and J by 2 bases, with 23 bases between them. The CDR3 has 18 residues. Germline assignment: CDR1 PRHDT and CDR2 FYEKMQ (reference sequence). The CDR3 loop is CASSQRLWSEPHTDTQYF. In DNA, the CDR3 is TGTGCCAGCAGCCAGAGGCTTTGGTCGGAGCCGCACACAGATACGCAGTATTTT.

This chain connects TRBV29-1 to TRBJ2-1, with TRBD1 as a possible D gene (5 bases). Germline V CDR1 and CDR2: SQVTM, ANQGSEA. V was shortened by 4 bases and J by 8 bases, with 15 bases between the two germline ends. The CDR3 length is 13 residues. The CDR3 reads CSVGARAPDEQFF. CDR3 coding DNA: TGCAGCGTTGGGGCCAGGGCGCCTGATGAGCAGTTCTTC.

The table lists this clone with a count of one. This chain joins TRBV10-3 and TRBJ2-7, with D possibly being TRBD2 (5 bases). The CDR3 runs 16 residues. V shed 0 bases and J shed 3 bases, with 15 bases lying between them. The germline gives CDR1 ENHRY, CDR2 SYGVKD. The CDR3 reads CAISESAGLQNYEQYF. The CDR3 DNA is TGTGCCATCAGTGAGTCCGCGGGCCTGCAAAACTACGAGCAGTACTTC.

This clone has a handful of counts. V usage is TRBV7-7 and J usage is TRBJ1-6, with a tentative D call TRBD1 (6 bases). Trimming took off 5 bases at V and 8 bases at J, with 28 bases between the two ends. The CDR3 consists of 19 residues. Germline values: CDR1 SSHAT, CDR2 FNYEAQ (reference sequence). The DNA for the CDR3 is TGTGCCAGCAGCCGCAACGGTAGGGGGGGCCAATTCGGGTATTCACCCCTCCACTTT. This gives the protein CASSRNGRGGQFGYSPLHF.

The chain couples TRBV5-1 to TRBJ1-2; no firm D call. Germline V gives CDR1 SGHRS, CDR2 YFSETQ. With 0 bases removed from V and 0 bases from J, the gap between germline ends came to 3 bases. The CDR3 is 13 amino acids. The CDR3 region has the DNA TGCGCCAGCAGCTTGGAAGCTAACTATGGCTACACCTTC. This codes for CASSLEANYGYTF.

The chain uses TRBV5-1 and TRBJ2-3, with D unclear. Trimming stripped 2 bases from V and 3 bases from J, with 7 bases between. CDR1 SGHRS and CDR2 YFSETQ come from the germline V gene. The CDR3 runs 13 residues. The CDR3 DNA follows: TGCGCCAGCAGCTTCCCGCGGACAGATACGCAGTATTTT. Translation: CASSFPRTDTQYF.

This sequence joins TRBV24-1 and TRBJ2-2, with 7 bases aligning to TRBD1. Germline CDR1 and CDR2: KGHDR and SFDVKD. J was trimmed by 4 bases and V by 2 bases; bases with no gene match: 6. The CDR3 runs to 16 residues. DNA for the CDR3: TGTGCCACCAGTGATTGGGGGACAGTTAGCACCGGGGAGCTGTTTTTT. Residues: CATSDWGTVSTGELFF.

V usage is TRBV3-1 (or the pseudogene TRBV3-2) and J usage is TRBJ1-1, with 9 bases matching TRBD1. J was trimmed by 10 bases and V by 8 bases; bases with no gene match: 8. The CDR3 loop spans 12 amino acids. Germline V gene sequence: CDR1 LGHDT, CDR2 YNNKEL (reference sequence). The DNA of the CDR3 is TGTGCCAGCGGAGACAGGGGGGTTGGAGCTTTCTTT. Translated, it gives CASGDRGVGAFF.

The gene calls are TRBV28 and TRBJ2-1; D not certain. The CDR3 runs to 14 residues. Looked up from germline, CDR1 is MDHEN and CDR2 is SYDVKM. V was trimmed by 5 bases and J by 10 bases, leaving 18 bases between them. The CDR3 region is CASSQIGRIREQFF. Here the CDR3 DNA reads TGTGCCAGCAGTCAGATAGGACGGATAAGGGAGCAGTTCTTC.

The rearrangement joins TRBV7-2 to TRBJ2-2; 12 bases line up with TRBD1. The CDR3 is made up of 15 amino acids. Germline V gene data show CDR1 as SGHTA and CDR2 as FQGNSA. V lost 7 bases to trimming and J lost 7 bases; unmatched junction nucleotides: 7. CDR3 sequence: CASTPGQGAGGELFF. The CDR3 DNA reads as TGTGCCAGCACCCCGGGACAGGGGGCCGGCGGGGAGCTGTTTTTT.

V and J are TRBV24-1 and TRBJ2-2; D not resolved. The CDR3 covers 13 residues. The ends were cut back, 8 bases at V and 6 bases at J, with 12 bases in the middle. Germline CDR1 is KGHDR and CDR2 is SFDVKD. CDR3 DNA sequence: TGTGCCACCAAGGGATCGCTGGCCGGGGAGCTGTTTTTT. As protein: CATKGSLAGELFF.

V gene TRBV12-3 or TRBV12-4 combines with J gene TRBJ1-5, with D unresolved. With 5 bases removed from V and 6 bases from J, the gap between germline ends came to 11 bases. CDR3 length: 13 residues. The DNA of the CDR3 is TGTGCCAGCAGTCCGACTGGTGGTCAGCCCCAGCATTTT. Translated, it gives CASSPTGGQPQHF.

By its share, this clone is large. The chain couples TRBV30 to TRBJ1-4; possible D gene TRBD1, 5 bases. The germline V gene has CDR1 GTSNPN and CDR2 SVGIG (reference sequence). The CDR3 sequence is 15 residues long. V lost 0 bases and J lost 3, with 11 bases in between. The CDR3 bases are TGTGCCTGGAGTGTGGTGTCAGGGTCTAATGAAAAACTGTTTTTT. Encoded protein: CAWSVVSGSNEKLFF.

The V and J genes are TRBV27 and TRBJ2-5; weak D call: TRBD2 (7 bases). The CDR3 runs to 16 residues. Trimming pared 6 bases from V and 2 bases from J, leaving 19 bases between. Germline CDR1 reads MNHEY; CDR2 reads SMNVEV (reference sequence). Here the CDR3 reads CASSSLGAGDQETQYF. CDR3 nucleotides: TGTGCCAGCAGCTCCCTGGGGGCGGGAGATCAAGAGACCCAGTACTTC.

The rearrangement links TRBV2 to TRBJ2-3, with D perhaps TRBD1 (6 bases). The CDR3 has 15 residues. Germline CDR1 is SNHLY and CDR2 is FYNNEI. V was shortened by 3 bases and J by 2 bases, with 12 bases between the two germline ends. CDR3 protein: CASSDLGDTTDTQYF. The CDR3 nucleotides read TGTGCCAGCAGTGACCTAGGGGACACCACAGATACGCAGTATTTT.

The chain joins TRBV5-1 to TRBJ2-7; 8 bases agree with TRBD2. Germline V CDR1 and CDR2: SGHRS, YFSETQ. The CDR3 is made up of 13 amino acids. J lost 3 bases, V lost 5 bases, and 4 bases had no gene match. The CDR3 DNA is TGCGCCAGCAGGGCCGGGACTAGCTACGAGCAGTACTTC. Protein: CASRAGTSYEQYF.

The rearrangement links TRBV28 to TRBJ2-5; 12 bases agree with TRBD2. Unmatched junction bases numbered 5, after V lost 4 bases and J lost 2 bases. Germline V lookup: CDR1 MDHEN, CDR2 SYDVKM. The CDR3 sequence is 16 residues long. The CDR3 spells CASSSKTSGRQETQYF. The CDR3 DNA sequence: TGTGCCAGCAGTTCCAAGACTAGCGGGAGACAAGAGACCCAGTACTTC.

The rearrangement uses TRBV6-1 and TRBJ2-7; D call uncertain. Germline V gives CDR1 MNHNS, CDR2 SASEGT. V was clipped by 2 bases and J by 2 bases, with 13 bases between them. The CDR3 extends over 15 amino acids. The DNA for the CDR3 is TGTGCCAGCAGTGAAAGTCTAGGCTTCACCTACGAGCAGTACTTC. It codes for CASSESLGFTYEQYF.

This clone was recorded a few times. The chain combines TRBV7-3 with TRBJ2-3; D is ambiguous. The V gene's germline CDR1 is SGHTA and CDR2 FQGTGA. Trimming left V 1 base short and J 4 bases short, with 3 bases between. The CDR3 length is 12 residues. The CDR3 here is CASSLSSDTQYF. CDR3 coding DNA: TGTGCCAGCAGCTTAAGCTCAGATACGCAGTATTTT.